The 15 T cell receptor beta chains presented below share a single source sample, sequenced in a study of blood T cell repertoires in COVID-19. Sequencing was performed with immunoSEQ multiplex PCR; in TCRdb, only in-frame clones are kept and a portion is missing. Of about 160,000 clones listed, 92% are singletons. Sequences were obtained from peripheral blood. These receptors all stem from a man under 40 with COVID-19, enrolled during active disease.

This clone appeared a few times. The J gene is TRBJ1-6, the V gene TRBV28; 8 nucleotides match TRBD1. This CDR3 region has 15 residues. J gave up 9 bases and V 5 bases, and 9 bases lay outside the gene matches. Germline values: CDR1 MDHEN, CDR2 SYDVKM. The CDR3 nucleotides are TGTGCCAGCAGTCGCCTGAAGGACAGGGTTTCACCCCTCCACTTT. Protein product: CASSRLKDRVSPLHF.

V gene TRBV3-1 (or the pseudogene TRBV3-2) combines with J gene TRBJ1-4, with D tentatively TRBD1 (6 bases). V lost 3 bases, J lost 8 bases, and 19 bases lay in between. From germline, CDR1 is LGHDT and CDR2 YNNKEL (reference sequence). This CDR3 has 16 residues. CDR3 amino acids: CASSQTTGLHKEKLFF. DNA of the CDR3: TGTGCCAGCAGCCAGACAACAGGGCTCCATAAGGAAAAACTGTTTTTT.

This rearrangement joins TRBV19 to TRBJ2-1; 7 bases fit TRBD2. CDR1 LNHDA and CDR2 SQIVND come from the germline V gene (reference sequence). Trimming cost V 1 base and J 0 bases; bases outside gene matches: 6. This CDR3 region has 17 residues. CDR3 protein: CASSIATSPYSYNEQFF. The CDR3 nucleotides read TGTGCCAGTAGTATAGCGACTAGCCCATACTCCTACAATGAGCAGTTCTTC. Combining the CDR3 with reference TRBV19 and TRBJ2-1 gives the whole variable domain DGGITQSPKYLFRKEGQNVTLSCEQNLNHDAMYWYRQDPGQGLRLIYYSQIVNDFQKGDIAEGYSVSREKKESFPLTVTSAQKNPTAFYLCASSIATSPYSYNEQFFGPGTRLTVL.

V gene TRBV9 combines with J gene TRBJ2-7; 7 positions match TRBD1. With V trimmed by 0 bases and J by 6 bases, 3 bases remained unmatched. Germline V CDR1 and CDR2: SGDLS, YYNGEE. The CDR3 sequence is 13 residues long. The CDR3 protein is CASSVGQGTEQYF. The CDR3 bases are TGTGCCAGCAGCGTAGGACAGGGCACCGAGCAGTACTTC.

The chain has TRBV7-9 and TRBJ1-2, with unresolved D. V shed 8 bases and J shed 3 bases, with 10 bases lying between them. CDR3 length: 12 amino acids. The germline gives CDR1 SEHNR, CDR2 FQNEAQ (reference sequence). The CDR3 sequence: CASEGDYYGYTF. CDR3 sequence (DNA): TGTGCCAGCGAAGGAGACTACTATGGCTACACCTTC.

This chain connects TRBV27 to TRBJ1-1, with D possibly TRBD1 on 6 matching bases. V was pared by 7 bases and J by 1 base, with 13 bases between. This CDR3 is 14 amino acids long. Germline V CDR1 and CDR2: MNHEY, SMNVEV (reference sequence). For the CDR3, the DNA is TGTGCCAGCAACAGCAGGGGCCCGAACACTGAAGCTTTCTTT. Its translation is CASNSRGPNTEAFF.

The gene calls are TRBV5-1 and TRBJ2-2; the match to TRBD2 covers 8 bases. Germline CDR1 reads SGHRS; CDR2 reads YFSETQ. The J segment lost 0 bases and the V segment lost 2 bases, leaving 3 bases of the junction unmatched. The CDR3 extends over 16 amino acids. Here the CDR3 DNA reads TGCGCCAGCAGCTTCCTAGCGGGCTCGAACACCGGGGAGCTGTTTTTT. Its translation is CASSFLAGSNTGELFF.

The chain has TRBV2 and TRBJ1-1; 7 nucleotides agree with TRBD1. Trimming cost V 4 bases and J 0 bases; bases outside gene matches: 5. Germline V gene data show CDR1 as SNHLY and CDR2 as FYNNEI. This CDR3 contains 15 residues. CDR3 coding DNA: TGTGCCAGCAGTGGACAGGGACTCTTGAACACTGAAGCTTTCTTT. This encodes CASSGQGLLNTEAFF.

V gene TRBV27 combines with J gene TRBJ1-6, with no clear D. The length of the CDR3 is 12 residues. The V and J ends lost 5 bases and 12 bases respectively, with 11 bases between them. Looked up from germline, CDR1 is MNHEY and CDR2 is SMNVEV (reference sequence). The CDR3 sequence: CASSNLDLPLHF. In nucleotides, the CDR3 is TGTGCCAGCAGTAACCTAGATCTACCCCTCCACTTT.

The V gene is TRBV6-5, the J gene TRBJ2-5; 8 bases agree with TRBD1. There are 14 residues in the CDR3. Losses at the gene ends were 9 bases for V and 1 base for J; bases not matched to a gene: 7. CDR1 and CDR2 (germline): MNHEY, SVGAGI. CDR3 protein: CASRTGGAQETQYF. CDR3 nucleotide sequence: TGTGCCAGTCGAACAGGGGGAGCCCAAGAGACCCAGTACTTC.

On this clone itself: No DNA is shown, since the ends of the CDR3 on it are uncertain; the CDR3 is the one TCRdb lists. The chain employs TRBV24-1 and TRBJ2-5; the table's TRBD1 call for D was not verified on the DNA. The germline CDR1 and CDR2 sequences are KGHDR and SFDVKD. Inclusive of both ends, the CDR3 amounts to 17 amino acids. Here the CDR3 reads CATSVPWDRTFQETQYF.

V usage is TRBV19 and J usage is TRBJ2-1; D ambiguous. Trimming took 4 bases from V and 6 from J, leaving 10 bases between them. CDR1 LNHDA and CDR2 SQIVND come from the germline V gene (reference sequence). The CDR3 is 13 amino acids. The CDR3 sequence is CASSTTDINEQFF. The CDR3 DNA sequence: TGTGCCAGTAGTACCACAGATATCAATGAGCAGTTCTTC. Looking up the rest from reference TRBV19 and TRBJ2-1 gives the full variable domain: DGGITQSPKYLFRKEGQNVTLSCEQNLNHDAMYWYRQDPGQGLRLIYYSQIVNDFQKGDIAEGYSVSREKKESFPLTVTSAQKNPTAFYLCASSTTDINEQFFGPGTRLTVL.

This clone occurred once. The chain links TRBV7-9 to TRBJ2-1; 8 bases fit TRBD2. CDR1 SEHNR and CDR2 FQNEAQ come from the germline V gene (reference sequence). The length of the CDR3 is 15 residues. The junction had 13 bases not matched to a gene; V was cut back by 7 bases and J by 8 bases. The CDR3 DNA reads as TGTGCCAGCACCCAAGGCAGCGGGAGAGGCGATGAGCAGTTCTTC. Amino acid sequence: CASTQGSGRGDEQFF.

This CDR3 is CASSPPGATEAFF. CDR3 bases: TGTGCCAGCTCACCACCAGGGGCCACTGAAGCTTTCTTT. The chain has TRBV18 and TRBJ1-1, with a possible D match to TRBD1 (5 bases). The V gene lost 0 bases and the J gene lost 4 bases, with 6 bases spanning the gap. The CDR3 loop spans 13 amino acids. CDR1 KGHSH and CDR2 LQKENI come from the germline V gene.

This chain connects TRBV5-4 to TRBJ2-2; TRBD1 matches at 7 bases. CDR3 size: 16 residues. V lost 4 bases to trimming and J lost 5 bases; unmatched junction nucleotides: 11. The germline gives CDR1 SGHNT, CDR2 YYREEE (reference sequence). CDR3 DNA: TGTGCCAGCAGCGCCCCGACAGGGCGAATGACCGGGGAGCTGTTTTTT. This sequence encodes CASSAPTGRMTGELFF.